Included here is one TCR beta chain sequence, with context. Its antigen is unknown. The data derive from a study of cytomegalovirus exposure and HLA in healthy donors. Study results and caveats: CMV serostatus was the sole immune exposure data available.

This CDR3 region has 14 residues. After removal of 5 bases from V and 2 bases from J, the junction contained 6 bases not matched to a gene. The V gene's germline CDR1 is SQVTM and CDR2 ANQGSEA. PCR involved 60 Vbeta and 13 Jbeta primers. TCRdb's copy holds only in-frame clones and misses some; the assay was immunoSEQ multiplex PCR. This sample yields roughly 110,000 clones, of which approximately 70% are seen a single time; 0.79% belongs to the top ten. V and J are TRBV29-1 and TRBJ1-2; 9 bases agree with TRBD1. This clonotype was obtained from a boy aged 5-17 years in good health and CMV-seronegative. The sample comprised PBMCs. The CDR3 nucleotides read TGCAGCGTTATGGGGACAGGGCCCAACTATGGCTACACCTTC. Protein product: CSVMGTGPNYGYTF.